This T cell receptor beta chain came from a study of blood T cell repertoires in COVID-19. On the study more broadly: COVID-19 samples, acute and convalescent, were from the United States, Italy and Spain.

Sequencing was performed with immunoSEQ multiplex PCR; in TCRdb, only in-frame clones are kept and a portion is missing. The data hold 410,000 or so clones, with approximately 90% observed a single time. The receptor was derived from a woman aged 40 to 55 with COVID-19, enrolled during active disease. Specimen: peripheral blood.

The CDR3 protein is CASSELGVGGELFF. The CDR3 region has the DNA TGTGCCAGCAGTGAACTGGGCGTTGGAGGGGAGCTGTTTTTT. The chain links TRBV6-1 to TRBJ2-2; D is undetermined. This CDR3 has 14 residues. Trimming took 2 bases from V and 8 from J, leaving 12 bases between them. Germline CDR1 MNHNS, CDR2 SASEGT.